The 22 T cell receptor beta chains below come from one sample, sequenced in a study of blood T cell repertoires in COVID-19. Sequencing used immunoSEQ multiplex PCR; TCRdb keeps in-frame clones, though not all of them. The sample comprises more than 100,000 clones, 80% to 90% of which are singletons, and 18% rests with the top ten. Specimen: peripheral blood. Receptors originate from a man aged 50 to 60 with active or convalescent COVID-19.

The V and J genes are TRBV5-4 and TRBJ1-2; D gene ambiguous. The CDR3 loop spans 13 amino acids. V shed 0 bases and J shed 4 bases, with 7 bases lying between them. CDR1 is SGHNT, CDR2 YYREEE, per germline (reference sequence). The CDR3 nucleotides are TGTGCCAGCAGCTTGGGGGGAGGCTATGGCTACACCTTC. Its protein is CASSLGGGYGYTF.

V usage is TRBV24-1 and J usage is TRBJ2-1; 13 bases are a match to TRBD2. CDR1 and CDR2 from the germline V gene are KGHDR and SFDVKD. CDR3 length equals 16 residues. V lost 4 bases, J lost 6 bases, and 5 bases stayed unmatched. CDR3 sequence: CATSEPGTSGTNEQFF. The CDR3 DNA is TGTGCCACCAGTGAGCCCGGGACTAGCGGGACCAATGAGCAGTTCTTC.

The chain uses TRBV24-1 and TRBJ1-5; D gene ambiguous. CDR1 and CDR2 from the germline V gene are KGHDR and SFDVKD. V was clipped by 3 bases and J by 3 bases, with 11 bases between them. This CDR3 has 15 residues. Here the CDR3 reads CATSDPGGNNQPQHF. In DNA form, the CDR3 reads TGTGCCACCAGTGATCCCGGAGGGAACAATCAGCCCCAGCATTTT.

This chain uses TRBV28 with TRBJ2-1; no definite D call. CDR3 length equals 17 residues. V was trimmed by 6 bases and J by 4 bases, leaving 22 bases between them. Germline loops: CDR1 MDHEN, CDR2 SYDVKM. CDR3 sequence (DNA): TGTGCCAGCAGCTCCTCCAAGAGGCCCCACCTATACAATGAGCAGTTCTTC. It encodes CASSSSKRPHLYNEQFF.

The V and J genes are TRBV7-9 and TRBJ1-6, with D unclear. Germline V gene lookup returns CDR1 SEHNR and CDR2 FQNEAQ (reference sequence). This CDR3 comprises 18 residues. Between the trimmed V and J ends, which lost 7 bases and 3 bases, there was a span of 22 bases. The CDR3 loop reads CASTGPTIASHYNSPLHF. In nucleotides, the CDR3 is TGTGCCAGCACCGGCCCCACAATAGCCTCCCACTATAATTCACCCCTCCACTTT.

V and J are TRBV5-1 and TRBJ1-5; D perhaps matches TRBD1 (6 bases). V lost 4 bases to trimming and J lost 4 bases, with 27 bases between them. Germline CDR1 is SGHRS and CDR2 is YFSETQ. The CDR3 runs 19 residues. The CDR3: CASSPGVGGQITQNQPQHF. CDR3 nucleotide sequence: TGCGCCAGCAGCCCCGGGGTCGGGGGGCAAATTACCCAGAATCAGCCCCAGCATTTT.

The chain is built from TRBV5-1 and TRBJ2-3; 8 bases align to TRBD2. V lost 0 bases to trimming and J lost 4 bases; unmatched junction nucleotides: 7. There are 16 residues in the CDR3. CDR1 is SGHRS and CDR2 is YFSETQ in the germline V gene. The CDR3 coding sequence is TGCGCCAGCAGCTTGGCTACGGGAGGGTCCGCAGATACGCAGTATTTT. It codes for CASSLATGGSADTQYF.

This chain joins TRBV5-4 and TRBJ2-1, with TRBD2 matching 8 bases. V dropped 0 bases and J dropped 4; count of bases not matched to a gene: 3. This CDR3 is built from 15 residues. Per the germline V gene, CDR1 is SGHNT and CDR2 is YYREEE (reference sequence). CDR3 loop: CASSLGERGYNEQFF. Here the CDR3 DNA reads TGTGCCAGCAGCTTGGGGGAGCGGGGGTACAATGAGCAGTTCTTC.

This clone was seen only once. This chain links TRBV3-1 (or the pseudogene TRBV3-2) with TRBJ2-5, with a tentative D call TRBD1 (5 bases). Per germline, CDR1 LGHDT and CDR2 YNNKEL (reference sequence). The CDR3 has 14 amino acids. The V gene lost 4 bases and the J gene lost 0 bases, with 9 bases spanning the gap. CDR3 sequence reads: CASSLDRNQETQYF. CDR3 nucleotide sequence: TGTGCCAGCAGCCTTGACAGAAACCAAGAGACCCAGTACTTC.

This clone turned up a few times. V and J are TRBV4-3 and TRBJ2-2; TRBD1 matches at 10 bases. V was pared by 3 bases and J by 3 bases, with 4 bases of the junction left unmatched. Germline V gene data show CDR1 as LGHNA and CDR2 as YSLEER. This CDR3 region has 16 residues. CDR3: CASSQDRGIDTGELFF. The CDR3 region has the DNA TGCGCCAGCAGCCAGGACAGGGGGATCGACACCGGGGAGCTGTTTTTT.

The chain joins TRBV19 to TRBJ2-3, with TRBD2 matching over 9 bases. The CDR3 contains 17 residues. Germline loops: CDR1 LNHDA, CDR2 SQIVND (reference sequence). The V segment lost 5 bases and the J segment 0 bases; nucleotides outside the gene matches: 9. The CDR3 protein is CASSPARTSGSTDTQYF. CDR3 in DNA: TGTGCCAGTAGTCCAGCCCGAACTAGCGGGAGCACAGATACGCAGTATTTT.

This rearrangement joins TRBV6-6 to TRBJ2-3, with D possibly TRBD1 on 6 matching bases. Germline-derived CDR1 and CDR2 are MNHNY and SVGAGI (reference sequence). The V and J ends lost 1 base and 2 bases respectively, with 7 bases between them. The CDR3 covers 14 residues. Here the CDR3 DNA reads TGTGCCAGCAGTTACTGGGACAACACAGATACGCAGTATTTT. Translation gives CASSYWDNTDTQYF.

For the CDR3, the DNA is TGCGCCAGCAGCGGGTACCAAGAGACCCAGTACTTC. Amino acid sequence: CASSGYQETQYF. The V gene is TRBV10-2, the J gene TRBJ2-5; D remains ambiguous. V was pared by 6 bases and J by 0 bases, with 5 bases between. CDR3 size: 12 residues. Germline CDR1 reads WSHSY; CDR2 reads SAAADI.

The V call is TRBV18, the J call TRBJ1-1; weak D call: TRBD1 (5 bases). The germline V gene has CDR1 KGHSH and CDR2 LQKENI. Trimming cost V 3 bases and J 10 bases, with 9 bases left between them. The CDR3 is 11 amino acids. CDR3 region: CASSPGPGAFF. The CDR3 coding sequence is TGTGCCAGCTCACCGGGGCCTGGAGCTTTCTTT. Filled out from reference TRBV18 and TRBJ1-1, the complete variable domain reads NAGVMQNPRHLVRRRGQEARLRCSPMKGHSHVYWYRQLPEEGLKFMVYLQKENIIDESGMPKERFSAEFPKEGPSILRIQQVVRGDSAAYFCASSPGPGAFFGQGTRLTVV.

This rearrangement joins TRBV12-3 or TRBV12-4 to TRBJ2-7; D remains unclear. V shed 7 bases and J shed 1 base, with 8 bases lying between them. The CDR3 loop spans 12 amino acids. The CDR3: CASTTESYEQYF. CDR3 nucleotides: TGTGCCAGCACTACCGAGTCCTACGAGCAGTACTTC.

This clone appeared a few times. This chain connects TRBV21-1 to TRBJ2-2; TRBD1, the table's D call, lacks a check against the DNA. TRBV21-1 is marked as a pseudogene. The CDR3 spans 17 residues. CDR3 DNA: TGTGCCAGCAGCCCCCGGGAAGGGACAGGTCCCACCGGGGAGCTGTTTTTT. Protein: CASSPREGTGPTGELFF.

V usage is TRBV29-1 and J usage is TRBJ2-5; perhaps TRBD2 as D (7 bases). This CDR3 region has 14 residues. V lost 3 bases and J lost 5, with 16 bases in between. Germline CDR1 and CDR2: SQVTM and ANQGSEA. The CDR3 loop reads CSVEFAGARETQYF. The CDR3, as DNA: TGCAGCGTTGAGTTTGCGGGGGCCCGGGAGACCCAGTACTTC.

J is TRBJ1-1 and V is TRBV4-1; 9 bases fit TRBD1. Trimming cost V 1 base and J 4 bases; bases outside gene matches: 4. The CDR3 consists of 15 residues. CDR1 MGHRA and CDR2 YSYEKL come from the germline V gene. CDR3 residues: CASSQGTGAGTEAFF. The CDR3 DNA is TGCGCCAGCAGCCAAGGGACAGGGGCGGGCACTGAAGCTTTCTTT.

V and J are TRBV6-5 and TRBJ2-7, with 9 bases matching TRBD1. This CDR3 contains 13 residues. The germline V gene has CDR1 MNHEY and CDR2 SVGAGI. V lost 10 bases, J lost 4 bases, and 8 bases stayed unmatched. CDR3 region: CATGQGPLYEQYF. In DNA, the CDR3 is TGTGCCACTGGACAGGGGCCTTTGTACGAGCAGTACTTC.

V and J are TRBV10-3 and TRBJ1-3; D may be TRBD1 (6 bases). Trimming left V 10 bases short and J 4 bases short, with 14 bases between. The CDR3 is 13 amino acids. Germline CDR1 ENHRY, CDR2 SYGVKD. CDR3 loop: CASTRGSGNTIYF. The CDR3, as DNA: TGTGCCAGCACCAGGGGTTCCGGAAACACCATATATTTT.

The chain joins TRBV3-1 (or the pseudogene TRBV3-2) to TRBJ1-6, with a weak D call TRBD1 (5 bases). There are 14 residues in the CDR3. Per germline, CDR1 LGHDT and CDR2 YNNKEL (reference sequence). The ends were cut back, 3 bases at V and 13 bases at J, with 16 bases in the middle. This chain's CDR3 is CASSQGGKWVPLHF. The CDR3 nucleotides are TGTGCCAGCAGCCAGGGGGGAAAATGGGTCCCCCTCCACTTT.

The CDR3 reads CATSDGTVEAFF. CDR3 coding DNA: TGTGCCACCAGTGATGGAACAGTGGAAGCTTTCTTT. The chain employs TRBV24-1 and TRBJ1-1; D remains ambiguous. Trimming cost V 3 bases and J 8 bases, with 9 bases left between them. The germline gives CDR1 KGHDR, CDR2 SFDVKD. CDR3 size: 12 residues.